Presented here are 10 T cell receptor beta chains from one specimen sequenced in a study of blood T cell repertoires in COVID-19. Sequencing used immunoSEQ multiplex PCR; TCRdb keeps in-frame clones, though not all of them. The sample carries under 300,000 clones, roughly 89% recorded once. Sample: peripheral blood. The receptors were sampled from a woman in her thirties or forties who had recovered from COVID-19.

The gene calls are TRBV7-9 and TRBJ2-3; 8 bases are shared with TRBD1. Germline V gene data show CDR1 as SEHNR and CDR2 as FQNEAQ (reference sequence). V trimming: 2 bases; J trimming: 6 bases; junction bases outside the gene matches: 10. There are 16 residues in the CDR3. The CDR3 protein is CASSLQGAGSADTQYF. The CDR3 region has the DNA TGTGCCAGCAGCTTACAGGGGGCAGGGTCAGCGGATACGCAGTATTTT.

The chain uses TRBV2 and TRBJ2-2; possible D gene TRBD2, 6 bases. Germline CDR1 is SNHLY and CDR2 is FYNNEI. Trimming left V 4 bases short and J 0 bases short, with 12 bases between. The length of the CDR3 is 16 residues. The chain's CDR3 is CASSGGRTTNTGELFF. The CDR3 DNA sequence: TGTGCCAGCAGTGGAGGAAGGACTACGAACACCGGGGAGCTGTTTTTT.

This clone has a handful of counts. The rearrangement joins TRBV5-4 to TRBJ2-1; 8 bases map to TRBD2. This CDR3 has 13 residues. Trimming took 5 bases from V and 9 from J; bases not matched to a gene: 7. The V gene's germline CDR1 is SGHNT and CDR2 YYREEE (reference sequence). In DNA form, the CDR3 reads TGTGCCAGCAGACCGGGGGGGTTGGGTGAGCAGTTCTTC. Amino acids: CASRPGGLGEQFF.

V usage is TRBV5-1 and J usage is TRBJ2-5, with 9 bases aligning to TRBD2. CDR3 size: 16 residues. CDR1 SGHRS and CDR2 YFSETQ come from the germline V gene. Losses at the gene ends were 4 bases for V and 1 base for J; bases not matched to a gene: 8. The CDR3 loop reads CASSLRLAEPQETQYF. The CDR3 DNA reads TGCGCCAGCAGCCTCAGACTAGCGGAGCCCCAAGAGACCCAGTACTTC.

This chain joins TRBV7-6 and TRBJ2-3; D unclear. The CDR3 has 15 amino acids. The V gene's germline CDR1 is SGHVS and CDR2 FNYEAQ. V shed 2 bases and J shed 2 bases, with 11 bases lying between them. The CDR3 DNA reads TGTGCCAGCAGCTTATTCGCCGGAGACACAGATACGCAGTATTTT. Amino acid sequence: CASSLFAGDTDTQYF. Full variable domain (outside the CDR3, taken from reference TRBV7-6 and TRBJ2-3): GAGVSQSPRYKVTKRGQDVALRCDPISGHVSLYWYRQALGQGPEFLTYFNYEAQQDKSGLPNDRFSAERPEGSISTLTIQRTEQRDSAMYRCASSLFAGDTDTQYFGPGTRLTVL.

This clone appeared a few times. The V gene is TRBV6-5, the J gene TRBJ1-5; no clear D. There are 12 residues in the CDR3. V lost 2 bases and J 9 bases, leaving 8 bases between the germline ends. The germline CDR1 and CDR2 sequences are MNHEY and SVGAGI. CDR3 sequence: CASSYPRGPQHF. In DNA form, the CDR3 reads TGTGCCAGCAGTTACCCCCGGGGGCCCCAGCATTTT.

The chain has TRBV6-5 and TRBJ2-2; a possible D gene is TRBD2 (6 bases). This CDR3 region has 13 residues. V lost 4 bases to trimming and J lost 7 bases, with 10 bases between them. The germline V gene encodes CDR1 MNHEY and CDR2 SVGAGI. The CDR3 spells CASSLRGFGELFF. CDR3 sequence (DNA): TGTGCCAGCAGTTTACGGGGGTTCGGGGAGCTGTTTTTT.

The chain has TRBV24-1 and TRBJ1-4; TRBD1 aligns across 7 bases. Germline V CDR1 and CDR2: KGHDR, SFDVKD. The CDR3 contains 15 residues. Germline trimming cut 4 bases from V and 7 bases from J; bases unmatched to any gene: 8. The CDR3 here is CATSDNTGVGEKLFF. CDR3 coding DNA: TGTGCCACCAGTGACAATACAGGGGTTGGTGAAAAACTGTTTTTT.

As DNA, the CDR3 is TGTGCCAGCAGCTTAGAGGGCGCGAACACCGGGGAGCTGTTTTTT. Its translation is CASSLEGANTGELFF. The chain combines TRBV11-3 with TRBJ2-2; unclear D gene. V was trimmed by 0 bases and J by 0 bases, leaving 5 bases between them. The germline CDR1 and CDR2 sequences are SGHNT and YENEEA. This CDR3 has 15 residues.

This rearrangement joins TRBV19 to TRBJ2-2; 8 bases line up with TRBD1. The CDR3 extends over 14 amino acids. V dropped 6 bases and J dropped 5; count of bases not matched to a gene: 5. Germline V gives CDR1 LNHDA, CDR2 SQIVND (reference sequence). Here the CDR3 DNA reads TGTGCCAGTAGCCTCGACAGGGGAACCGGGGAGCTGTTTTTT. Amino acid sequence: CASSLDRGTGELFF.